One and the same sample provided the 15 T cell receptor beta chains below, sequenced in a study of PD-L1 blockade in urothelial cancer. This table comes from immunoSEQ multiplex PCR, and its TCRdb copy is limited to in-frame clones, with some not included. Found here are roughly 76,000 clones, around 93% of them singletons; the top ten hold more than 0.85%. Time point specified: peripheral blood 6 weeks after treatment start. The specimen was PBMCs, collected around atezolizumab (anti-PD-L1) treatment. The receptors shown here come from a woman aged 80 or over with urothelial cancer.

In its sample, this clone was seen once. The chain combines TRBV27 with TRBJ2-7; 8 nucleotides agree with TRBD2. Trimming removed 8 bases from V and 2 bases from J; junction bases left unmatched: 11. There are 15 residues in the CDR3. CDR1 and CDR2 (germline): MNHEY, SMNVEV (reference sequence). This CDR3 reads CASQVLAGTPYEQYF. In nucleotides, the CDR3 is TGTGCCAGCCAAGTCTTAGCGGGAACCCCCTACGAGCAGTACTTC.

Here the CDR3 reads CASSLVGQRLEQYF. Written as DNA, the CDR3 is TGCGCCAGCAGCTTGGTGGGACAGAGACTCGAGCAGTACTTC. The chain uses TRBV5-1 and TRBJ2-7; 7 nucleotides agree with TRBD1. V lost 0 bases to trimming and J lost 6 bases; unmatched junction nucleotides: 6. CDR3 size: 14 residues. CDR1 and CDR2 from the germline V gene are SGHRS and YFSETQ.

This sequence joins TRBV19 and TRBJ2-2, with 8 nucleotides matching TRBD1. V trimming: 4 bases; J trimming: 5 bases; junction bases outside the gene matches: 9. The germline V gene has CDR1 LNHDA and CDR2 SQIVND (reference sequence). This CDR3 has 16 amino acids. The CDR3, as DNA: TGTGCCAGTAGTACCGACAGGGGACGGTGGACCGGGGAGCTGTTTTTT. Protein product: CASSTDRGRWTGELFF.

The genes are TRBV5-6 and TRBJ2-3, with TRBD1 as a possible D gene (7 bases). Per the germline V gene, CDR1 is SGHDT and CDR2 is YYEEEE. V lost 4 bases and J lost 1, with 16 bases in between. This CDR3 spans 16 amino acids. The CDR3 DNA sequence: TGTGCCAGCAGCCCCTGGACAGGCGGGGGCACAGATACGCAGTATTTT. Protein: CASSPWTGGGTDTQYF. Full variable domain (outside the CDR3, taken from reference TRBV5-6 and TRBJ2-3): DAGVTQSPTHLIKTRGQQVTLRCSPKSGHDTVSWYQQALGQGPQFIFQYYEEEERQRGNFPDRFSGHQFPNYSSELNVNALLLGDSALYLCASSPWTGGGTDTQYFGPGTRLTVL.

This rearrangement joins TRBV25-1 to TRBJ1-5; 9 bases align to TRBD1. Per the germline V gene, CDR1 is MGHDK and CDR2 is SYGVNS. After removal of 7 bases from V and 6 bases from J, the junction contained 13 bases not matched to a gene. CDR3 length: 16 amino acids. The CDR3 loop is CASNKAPGTGIQPQHF. The CDR3 DNA follows: TGTGCCAGCAACAAAGCCCCCGGGACAGGGATTCAGCCCCAGCATTTT.

The J gene is TRBJ2-7, the V gene TRBV5-5, with 7 bases fitting TRBD1. CDR1 and CDR2 from the germline V gene are SGHKS and YYEKEE (reference sequence). Trimming removed 0 bases from V and 0 bases from J; junction bases left unmatched: 6. The CDR3 sequence is 16 residues long. The CDR3 coding sequence is TGTGCCAGCAGCTTGGCGGCAGGGGGAATCTCCTACGAGCAGTACTTC. Protein sequence: CASSLAAGGISYEQYF. The entire variable domain, with the rest obtained from reference TRBV5-5 and TRBJ2-7, is as follows: DAGVTQSPTHLIKTRGQQVTLRCSPISGHKSVSWYQQVLGQGPQFIFQYYEKEERGRGNFPDRFSARQFPNYSSELNVNALLLGDSALYLCASSLAAGGISYEQYFGPGTRLTVT.

V and J are TRBV20-1 and TRBJ1-1; D gene unclear. This CDR3 has 11 residues. The germline CDR1 and CDR2 sequences are DFQATT and SNEGSKA (reference sequence). V gave up 3 bases and J gave up 1 base, with 3 bases separating them. CDR3 in amino acids: CSASGNTEAFF. CDR3 nucleotide sequence: TGCAGTGCTAGCGGGAACACTGAAGCTTTCTTT.

V usage is TRBV7-2 and J usage is TRBJ2-1; maybe TRBD2 (6 bases). Deletions cut 2 bases from V and 4 bases from J, with 12 bases between. CDR1 is SGHTA, CDR2 FQGNSA, per germline. The CDR3 has 15 amino acids. The DNA of the CDR3 is TGTGCCAGCAGCTTAAATCGGGGGAGTTACAATGAGCAGTTCTTC. It yields the protein CASSLNRGSYNEQFF.

J is TRBJ2-3 and V is TRBV4-2; D remains unclear. Deletions cut 1 base from V and 5 bases from J, with 10 bases between. Per the germline V gene, CDR1 is LGHNA and CDR2 is YNFKEQ. The CDR3 runs to 14 residues. The CDR3, as DNA: TGTGCCAGCAGCCAAGTCACTGGCGGAGATACGCAGTATTTT. It yields the protein CASSQVTGGDTQYF.

V and J are TRBV11-3 and TRBJ2-1; 7 bases agree with TRBD2. The germline gives CDR1 SGHNT, CDR2 YENEEA. Trimming cost V 5 bases and J 8 bases; bases outside gene matches: 12. This CDR3 has 15 amino acids. The CDR3, as DNA: TGTGCCAGCAGCCCTGGGGGGGGTTTGGGAGATGAGCAGTTCTTC. Encoded protein: CASSPGGGLGDEQFF.

This chain joins TRBV28 and TRBJ2-3; D gene unclear. Germline CDR1 MDHEN, CDR2 SYDVKM. V dropped 4 bases and J dropped 2 bases, with 10 bases sitting between them. CDR3 length: 14 amino acids. CDR3 loop: CASSSSYNTDTQYF. For the CDR3, the DNA is TGTGCCAGCAGTTCCTCTTATAACACAGATACGCAGTATTTT.

The chain combines TRBV10-1 with TRBJ2-7, with a tentative D call TRBD1 (6 bases). V was shortened by 3 bases and J by 6 bases, with 12 bases between the two germline ends. The germline V gene has CDR1 WNHNN and CDR2 SYGVQD (reference sequence). CDR3 length equals 13 residues. CDR3 protein: CASSEGRGVEQYF. The CDR3 bases are TGCGCCAGCAGTGAAGGCAGGGGCGTCGAGCAGTACTTC.

The chain carries TRBV19 and TRBJ2-5, with TRBD1 matching over 9 bases. With V trimmed by 0 bases and J by 2 bases, 4 bases remained unmatched. This CDR3 is 16 amino acids long. Germline CDR1 is LNHDA and CDR2 is SQIVND (reference sequence). CDR3 amino acids: CASSIETGGGQETQYF. CDR3 coding DNA: TGTGCCAGTAGTATAGAGACAGGGGGAGGTCAAGAGACCCAGTACTTC.

This rearrangement joins TRBV19 to TRBJ2-7; D perhaps matches TRBD2 (6 bases). Trimming removed 6 bases from V and 7 bases from J, with 13 bases in between. From germline, CDR1 is LNHDA and CDR2 SQIVND (reference sequence). The CDR3 is 12 amino acids. The CDR3 reads CASRDAGQEQYF. The CDR3 nucleotides are TGTGCCAGTAGGGACGCGGGGCAAGAGCAGTACTTC.

J is TRBJ1-2 and V is TRBV6-6; D not resolved. Germline V CDR1 and CDR2: MNHNY, SVGAGI (reference sequence). V lost 5 bases to trimming and J lost 4 bases, with 14 bases between them. This CDR3 is 14 amino acids long. The CDR3 region has the DNA TGTGCCAGCAGTGGTGAGTCGCGGTCCTATGGCTACACCTTC. Amino acid sequence: CASSGESRSYGYTF.